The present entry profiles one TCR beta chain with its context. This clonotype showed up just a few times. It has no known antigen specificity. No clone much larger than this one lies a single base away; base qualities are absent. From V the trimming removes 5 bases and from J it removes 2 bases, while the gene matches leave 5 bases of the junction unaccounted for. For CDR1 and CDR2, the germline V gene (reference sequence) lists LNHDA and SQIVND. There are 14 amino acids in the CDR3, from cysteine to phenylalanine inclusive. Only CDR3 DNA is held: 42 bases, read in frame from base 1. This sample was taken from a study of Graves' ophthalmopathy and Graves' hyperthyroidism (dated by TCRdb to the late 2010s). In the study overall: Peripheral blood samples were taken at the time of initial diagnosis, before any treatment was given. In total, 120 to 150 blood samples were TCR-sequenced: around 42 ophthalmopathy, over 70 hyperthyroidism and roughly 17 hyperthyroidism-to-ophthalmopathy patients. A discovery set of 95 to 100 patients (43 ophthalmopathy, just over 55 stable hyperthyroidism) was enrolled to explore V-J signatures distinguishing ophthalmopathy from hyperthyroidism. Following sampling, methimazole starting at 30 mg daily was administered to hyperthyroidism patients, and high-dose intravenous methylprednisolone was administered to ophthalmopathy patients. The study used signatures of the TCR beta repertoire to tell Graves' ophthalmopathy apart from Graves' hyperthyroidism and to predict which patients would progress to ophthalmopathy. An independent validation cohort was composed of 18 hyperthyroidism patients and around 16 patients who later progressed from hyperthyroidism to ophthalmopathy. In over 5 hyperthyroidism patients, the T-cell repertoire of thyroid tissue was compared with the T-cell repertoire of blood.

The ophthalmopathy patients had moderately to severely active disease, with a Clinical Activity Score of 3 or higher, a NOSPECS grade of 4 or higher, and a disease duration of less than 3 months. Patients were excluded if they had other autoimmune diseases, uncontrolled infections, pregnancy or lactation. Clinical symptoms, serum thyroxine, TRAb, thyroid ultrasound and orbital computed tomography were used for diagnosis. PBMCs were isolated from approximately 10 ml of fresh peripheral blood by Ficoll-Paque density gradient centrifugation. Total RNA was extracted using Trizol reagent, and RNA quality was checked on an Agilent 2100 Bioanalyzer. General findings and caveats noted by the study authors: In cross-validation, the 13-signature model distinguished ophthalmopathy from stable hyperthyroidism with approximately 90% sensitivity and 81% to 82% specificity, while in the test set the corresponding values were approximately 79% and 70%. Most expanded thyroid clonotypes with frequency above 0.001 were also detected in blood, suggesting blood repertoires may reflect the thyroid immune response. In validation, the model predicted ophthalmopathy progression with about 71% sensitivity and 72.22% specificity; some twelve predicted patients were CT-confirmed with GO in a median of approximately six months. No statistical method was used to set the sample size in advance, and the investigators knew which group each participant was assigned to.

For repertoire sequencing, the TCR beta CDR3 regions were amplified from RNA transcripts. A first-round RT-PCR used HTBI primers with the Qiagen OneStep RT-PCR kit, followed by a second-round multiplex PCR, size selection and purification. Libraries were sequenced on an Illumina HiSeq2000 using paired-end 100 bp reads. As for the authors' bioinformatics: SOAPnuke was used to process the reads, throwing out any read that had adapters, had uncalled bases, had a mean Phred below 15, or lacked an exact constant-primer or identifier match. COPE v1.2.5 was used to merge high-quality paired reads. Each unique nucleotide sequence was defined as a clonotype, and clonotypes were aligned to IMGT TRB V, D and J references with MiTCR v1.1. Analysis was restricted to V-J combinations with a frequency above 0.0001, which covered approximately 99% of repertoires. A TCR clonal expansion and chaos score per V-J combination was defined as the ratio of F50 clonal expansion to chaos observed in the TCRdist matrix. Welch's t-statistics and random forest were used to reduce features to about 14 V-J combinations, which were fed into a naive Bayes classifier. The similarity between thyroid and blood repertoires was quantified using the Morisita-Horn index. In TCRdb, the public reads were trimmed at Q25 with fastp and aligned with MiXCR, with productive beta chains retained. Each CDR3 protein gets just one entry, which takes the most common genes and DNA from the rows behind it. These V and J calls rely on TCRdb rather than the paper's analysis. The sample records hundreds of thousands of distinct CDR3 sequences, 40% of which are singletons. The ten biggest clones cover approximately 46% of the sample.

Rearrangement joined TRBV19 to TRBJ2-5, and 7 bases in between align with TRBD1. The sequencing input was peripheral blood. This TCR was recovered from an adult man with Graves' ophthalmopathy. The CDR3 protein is CASSARDRQETQYF. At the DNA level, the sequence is TGTGCCAGTAGTGCTCGGGACAGACAAGAGACCCAGTACTTC.